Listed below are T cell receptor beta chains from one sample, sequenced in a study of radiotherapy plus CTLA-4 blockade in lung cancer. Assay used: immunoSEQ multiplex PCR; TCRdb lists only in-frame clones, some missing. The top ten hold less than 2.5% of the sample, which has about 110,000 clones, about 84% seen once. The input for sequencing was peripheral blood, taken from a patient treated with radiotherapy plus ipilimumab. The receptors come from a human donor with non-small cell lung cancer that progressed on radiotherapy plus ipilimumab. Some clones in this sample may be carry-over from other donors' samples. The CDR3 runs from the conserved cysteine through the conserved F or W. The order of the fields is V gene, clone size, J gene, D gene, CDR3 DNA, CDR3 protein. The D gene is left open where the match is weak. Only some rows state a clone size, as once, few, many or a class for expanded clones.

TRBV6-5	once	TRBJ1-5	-	TGTGCCAGCAGTTATTCGGAGTTAGGACAGCCCCAGCATTTT	CASSYSELGQPQHF
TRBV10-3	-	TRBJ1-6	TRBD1	TGTGCCATCAGTGAGGATCCCCGGGACAGGGAGGATCGCCTCCACTTT	CAISEDPRDREDRLHF
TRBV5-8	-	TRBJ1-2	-	TGTGCCAGCAGCTTGGTAGGGACCCCCTATGGCTACACCTTC	CASSLVGTPYGYTF
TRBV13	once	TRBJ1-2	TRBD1	TGTGCCAGCAGCTTATTGACAGGGTATGCGGGCTACACCTTC	CASSLLTGYAGYTF
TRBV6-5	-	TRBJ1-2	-	TGTGCCAGCAGCTACAGGTCTGGAGGCTACACCTTC	CASSYRSGGYTF
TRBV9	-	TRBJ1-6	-	TGTGCCAGCAGCGTAGTGGGGGATGGAAGTTCACCCCTCCACTTT	CASSVVGDGSSPLHF
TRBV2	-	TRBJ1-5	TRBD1	TGTGCCAGCAGGATGGACAGGGAAGGAGCCCAGCATTTT	CASRMDREGAQHF
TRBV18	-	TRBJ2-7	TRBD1	TGTGCCAGCTCACCCGGGACAGGGACCCTCTACGAGCAGTACTTC	CASSPGTGTLYEQYF
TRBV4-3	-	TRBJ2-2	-	TGCGCCAGCAGACAACCGGGGGAGGCCGGGGAGCTGTTTTTT	CASRQPGEAGELFF
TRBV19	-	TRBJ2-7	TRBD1	TGTGCCAGTAGTCGCGGACAGGGTGTGACAAACGAGCAGTACTTC	CASSRGQGVTNEQYF
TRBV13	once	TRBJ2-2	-	TGTGCCAGCAGCTCTACGGCCACCGGGGAGCTGTTTTTT	CASSSTATGELFF
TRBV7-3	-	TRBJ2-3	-	TGTGCCAGCAGCTTAAGCCCACGAGGTACGCAGTATTTT	CASSLSPRGTQYF
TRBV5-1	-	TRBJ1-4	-	TGCGCCAGCAGCCGGGAACAGACTAATGAAAAACTGTTTTTT	CASSREQTNEKLFF
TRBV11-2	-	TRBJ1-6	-	TGTGCCAGCAGCCGATCCGACTATAATTCACCCCTCCACTTT	CASSRSDYNSPLHF
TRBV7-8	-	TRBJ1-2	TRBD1	TGTGCCAGCAGCTTAGGACAGGGGGGCTATGGCTACACCTTC	CASSLGQGGYGYTF
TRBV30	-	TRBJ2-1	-	TGTGCCTGGAGTGTACGGGGCCCTCGGGAGTTCTTC	CAWSVRGPREFF
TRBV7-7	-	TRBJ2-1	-	TGTGCTAGCAGCCACCCCGGGACCCACAATGAGCAGTTCTTC	CASSHPGTHNEQFF
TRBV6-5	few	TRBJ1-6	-	TGTGCCAGCAGCCGCTCTATTCTTGCGGGATCACCCCTCCACTTT	CASSRSILAGSPLHF
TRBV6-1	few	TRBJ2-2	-	TGTGCCAGCAGTGAACCGCCGGGACAGAACACCGGGGAGCTGTTTTTT	CASSEPPGQNTGELFF
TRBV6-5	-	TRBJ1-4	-	TGTGCCAGCAGGAGAAGTGGTGAAAAACTGTTTTTT	CASRRSGEKLFF
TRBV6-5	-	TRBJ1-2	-	TGTGCCAGCAGTTACCGCCCGGCAGCTGCCTATGGCTACACCTTC	CASSYRPAAAYGYTF
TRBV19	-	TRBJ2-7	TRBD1	TGTGCCAGTAGTAGGACAGGGTACATGTCCTACGAGCAGTACTTC	CASSRTGYMSYEQYF
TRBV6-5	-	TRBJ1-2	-	TGTGCCAGCAGATTATCAGGAGGGGAGGGCTACACCTTC	CASRLSGGEGYTF
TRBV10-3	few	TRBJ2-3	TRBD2	TGTGCCACCGGGACTAGCGAGGATACGCAGTATTTT	CATGTSEDTQYF
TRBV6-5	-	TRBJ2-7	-	TGTGCCAGCAGTGGCGACAGGTTGTCCTACGAGCAGTACTTC	CASSGDRLSYEQYF
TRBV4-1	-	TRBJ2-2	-	TGCGCCAGCAGCCAAGTCCAAGGGGTTGGCGGGGAGCTGTTTTTT	CASSQVQGVGGELFF
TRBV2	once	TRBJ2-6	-	TGTGCCAGCAGTGAAGGACTTTCCCCCGTAGCTGGTCACGGGGGCCAAGCTGGGGCCAACGTCCTGACTTTC	CASSEGLSPVAGHGGQAGANVLTF
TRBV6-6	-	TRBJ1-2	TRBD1	TGTGCCAGCAGTAGCCGGGACAGTAGAACTTTC	CASSSRDSRTF
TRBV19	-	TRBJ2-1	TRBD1	TGTGCCAGTAGTCCTGGGACAGGGAAGAGCTCCTACAATGAGCAGTTCTTC	CASSPGTGKSSYNEQFF
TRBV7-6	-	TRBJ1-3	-	TGTGCCAGCAGCTTAGACGGGGACCGAGGAAACACCATATATTTT	CASSLDGDRGNTIYF
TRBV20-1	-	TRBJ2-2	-	TGCAGTGCTAGAGCCATTTGGGAGCTGTTTTTT	CSARAIWELFF
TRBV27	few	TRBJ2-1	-	TGTGCCAGCTGGGAGGGGGCGGGTTACAATGAGCAGTTCTTC	CASWEGAGYNEQFF
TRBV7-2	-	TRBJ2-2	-	TGTGCCAGCAGCGTGCTAGCCCAAAACACCGGGGAGCTGTTTTTT	CASSVLAQNTGELFF
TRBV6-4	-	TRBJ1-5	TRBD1	TGTGCCAGCAGTGGACAGGGGGCTGTTAGTCAGCCCCAGCATTTT	CASSGQGAVSQPQHF
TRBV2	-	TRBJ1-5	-	TGTGCCAGCAAGGCAGGATTAAGCAATCAGCCCCAGCATTTT	CASKAGLSNQPQHF
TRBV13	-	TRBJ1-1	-	TGTGCCAGCAGAGCACAGGGTACCACTGAAGCTTTCTTT	CASRAQGTTEAFF
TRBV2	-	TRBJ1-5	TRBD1	TGTGCCAGCCTGGGACAGAGCAATCAGCCCCAGCATTTT	CASLGQSNQPQHF
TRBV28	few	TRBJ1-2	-	TGTGCCAGCAGTTCCCCGGGACGGTCACTTTATGGCTACACCTTC	CASSSPGRSLYGYTF
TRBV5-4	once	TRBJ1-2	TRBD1	TGTGCCAGCAGCCCCGACAGGGTACGTGGCTACACCTTC	CASSPDRVRGYTF
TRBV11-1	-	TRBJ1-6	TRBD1	TGTGCCAGCAGCAAGGACAGGGGCGGGAGTTCACCCCTCCACTTT	CASSKDRGGSSPLHF
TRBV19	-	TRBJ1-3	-	TGTGCCAGTAGTATCGGAGGCGCGCTCTCTGGAAACACCATATATTTT	CASSIGGALSGNTIYF
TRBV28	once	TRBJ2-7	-	TGTGCCAGCAGTTCCCCCACAGGGGGGGATGCCTACGAGCAGTACTTC	CASSSPTGGDAYEQYF
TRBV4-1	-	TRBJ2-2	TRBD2	TGCGCCAGCAGCCAAGCAAGACTAGCGGGAACGAACACCGGGGAGCTGTTTTTT	CASSQARLAGTNTGELFF
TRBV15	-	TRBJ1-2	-	TGTGCCACCAGCCCGCACCAGGGATTAAATGGCTACACCTTC	CATSPHQGLNGYTF
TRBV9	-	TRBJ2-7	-	TGTGCCAGCAGCCCCAGACAGAGCCCTACACTCTACGAGCAGTACTTC	CASSPRQSPTLYEQYF
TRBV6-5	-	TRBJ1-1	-	TGTGCCAGCAGCTCCCGAGGACAGATGAATACTGAAGCTTTCTTT	CASSSRGQMNTEAFF
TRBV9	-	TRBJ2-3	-	TGTGCCAGCAGCGTAGAGCAGGGTGGCACAGATACGCAGTATTTT	CASSVEQGGTDTQYF
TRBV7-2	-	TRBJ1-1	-	TGTGCCAGCAGCTTATATGGGACAAACACTGAAGCTTTCTTT	CASSLYGTNTEAFF
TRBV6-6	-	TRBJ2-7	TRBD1	TGTGCCAGCAGTTACTGGTCAGGGGGTGTTAGCGAGCAGTACTTC	CASSYWSGGVSEQYF
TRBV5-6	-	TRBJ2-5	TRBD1	TGTGCCAGCAGCTTGCCCCTTCGGACAGGGAGAGAGACCCAGTACTTC	CASSLPLRTGRETQYF
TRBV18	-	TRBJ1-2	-	TGTGCCAGCTCACCAATTTTTGCCAGGATCGGTGGCTACACCTTC	CASSPIFARIGGYTF
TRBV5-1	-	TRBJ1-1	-	TGCGCCAGCAGATTACCGGGACAAGTGAACACTGAAGCTTTCTTT	CASRLPGQVNTEAFF
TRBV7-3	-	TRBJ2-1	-	TGTGCCAGCAGCTCTAGGGGGGTGGGAAGCGAGCAGTTCTTC	CASSSRGVGSEQFF
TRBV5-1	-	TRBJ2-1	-	TGCGCCAGCAGCTTACAGATCTACAATGAGCAGTTCTTC	CASSLQIYNEQFF